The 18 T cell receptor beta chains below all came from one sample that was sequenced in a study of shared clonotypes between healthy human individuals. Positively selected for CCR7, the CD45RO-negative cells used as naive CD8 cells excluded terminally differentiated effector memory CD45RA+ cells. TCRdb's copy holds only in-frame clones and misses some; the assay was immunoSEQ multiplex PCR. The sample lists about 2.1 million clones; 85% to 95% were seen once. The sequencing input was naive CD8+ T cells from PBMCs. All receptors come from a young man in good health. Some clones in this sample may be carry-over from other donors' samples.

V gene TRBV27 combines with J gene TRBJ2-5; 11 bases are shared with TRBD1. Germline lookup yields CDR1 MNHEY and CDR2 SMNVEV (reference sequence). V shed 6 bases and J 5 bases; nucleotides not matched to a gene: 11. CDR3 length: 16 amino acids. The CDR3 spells CASSHRTGGRGETQYF. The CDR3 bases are TGTGCCAGCAGCCACAGGACAGGGGGCAGGGGCGAGACCCAGTACTTC.

CDR3 in amino acids: CSVEIRGVKSGYTF. The CDR3 DNA sequence: TGCAGCGTTGAAATCAGGGGCGTGAAAAGTGGCTACACCTTC. The chain combines TRBV29-1 with TRBJ1-2; D may be TRBD1 (6 bases). The CDR3 has 14 amino acids. Trimming shortened V by 2 bases and J by 7 bases, and 17 bases separated the two germline ends. In germline, CDR1 is SQVTM, CDR2 ANQGSEA.

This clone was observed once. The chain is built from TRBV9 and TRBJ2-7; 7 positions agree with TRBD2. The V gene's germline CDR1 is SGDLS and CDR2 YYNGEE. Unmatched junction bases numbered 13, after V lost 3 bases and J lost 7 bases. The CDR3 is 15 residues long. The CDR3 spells CASSDGPGLTLEQYF. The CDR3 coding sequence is TGTGCCAGCAGCGATGGACCGGGACTAACTTTGGAGCAGTACTTC. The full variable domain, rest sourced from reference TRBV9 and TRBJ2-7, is DSGVTQTPKHLITATGQRVTLRCSPRSGDLSVYWYQQSLDQGLQFLIQYYNGEERAKGNILERFSAQQFPDLHSELNLSSLELGDSALYFCASSDGPGLTLEQYFGPGTRLTVT.

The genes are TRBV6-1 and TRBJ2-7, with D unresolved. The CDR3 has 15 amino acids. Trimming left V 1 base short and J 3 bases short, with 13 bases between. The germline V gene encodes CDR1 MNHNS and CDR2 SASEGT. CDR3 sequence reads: CASSEGAFSVYEQYF. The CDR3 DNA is TGTGCCAGCAGTGAAGGCGCCTTTTCCGTCTACGAGCAGTACTTC.

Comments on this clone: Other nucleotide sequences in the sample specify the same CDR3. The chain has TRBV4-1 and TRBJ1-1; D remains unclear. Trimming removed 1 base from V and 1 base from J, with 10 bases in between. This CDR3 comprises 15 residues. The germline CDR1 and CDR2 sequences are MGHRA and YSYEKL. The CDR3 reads CASSQVGTANTEAFF. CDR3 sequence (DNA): TGCGCCAGCAGCCAAGTGGGAACTGCGAACACTGAAGCTTTCTTT.

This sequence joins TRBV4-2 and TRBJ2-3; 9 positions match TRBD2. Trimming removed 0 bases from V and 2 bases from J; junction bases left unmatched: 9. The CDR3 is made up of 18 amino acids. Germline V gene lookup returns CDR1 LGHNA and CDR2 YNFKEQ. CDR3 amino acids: CASSQDSGSSLSTDTQYF. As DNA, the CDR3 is TGTGCCAGCAGCCAAGATAGCGGGAGCTCACTTTCCACAGATACGCAGTATTTT.

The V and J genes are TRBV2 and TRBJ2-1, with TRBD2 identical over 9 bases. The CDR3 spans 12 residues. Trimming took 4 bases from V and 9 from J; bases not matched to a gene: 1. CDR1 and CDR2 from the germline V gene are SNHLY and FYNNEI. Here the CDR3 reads CASSGTSVEQFF. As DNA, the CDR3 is TGTGCCAGCAGTGGGACTAGCGTTGAGCAGTTCTTC.

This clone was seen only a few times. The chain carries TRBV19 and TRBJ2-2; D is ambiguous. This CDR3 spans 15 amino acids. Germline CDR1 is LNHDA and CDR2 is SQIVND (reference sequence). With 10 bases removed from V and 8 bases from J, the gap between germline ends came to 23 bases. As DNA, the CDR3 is TGTGCCACCATACGGTCAGCCCACACCAGTGGGGAGCTGTTTTTT. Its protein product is CATIRSAHTSGELFF. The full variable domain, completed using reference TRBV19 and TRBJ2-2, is DGGITQSPKYLFRKEGQNVTLSCEQNLNHDAMYWYRQDPGQGLRLIYYSQIVNDFQKGDIAEGYSVSREKKESFPLTVTSAQKNPTAFYLCATIRSAHTSGELFFGEGSRLTVL.

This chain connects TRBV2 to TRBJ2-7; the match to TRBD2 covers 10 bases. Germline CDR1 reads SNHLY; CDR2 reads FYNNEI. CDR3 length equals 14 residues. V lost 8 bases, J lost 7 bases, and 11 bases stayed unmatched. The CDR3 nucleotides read TGTGCCAGCCTACGAACTAGCGGGAAGGATGAGCAGTACTTC. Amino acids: CASLRTSGKDEQYF.

CDR3 amino acids: CATTDSNQPQHF. The CDR3 DNA sequence: TGCGCCACAACTGACAGCAATCAGCCCCAGCATTTT. This chain links TRBV10-2 with TRBJ1-5; D is uncertain. Germline values: CDR1 WSHSY, CDR2 SAAADI. Trimming stripped 10 bases from V and 1 base from J, with 8 bases between. The CDR3 runs to 12 residues.

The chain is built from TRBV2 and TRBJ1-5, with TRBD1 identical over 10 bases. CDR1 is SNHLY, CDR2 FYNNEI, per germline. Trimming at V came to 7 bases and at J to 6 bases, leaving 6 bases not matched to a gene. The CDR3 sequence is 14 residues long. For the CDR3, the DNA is TGTGCCAGCATGGAGGGACAGGGGACTCAGCCCCAGCATTTT. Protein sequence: CASMEGQGTQPQHF.

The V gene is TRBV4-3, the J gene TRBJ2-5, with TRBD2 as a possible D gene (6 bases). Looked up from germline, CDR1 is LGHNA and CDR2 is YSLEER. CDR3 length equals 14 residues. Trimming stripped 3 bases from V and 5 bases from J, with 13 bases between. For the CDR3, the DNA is TGCGCCAGCAGCCAGAGCCGAGGGAGGGAGACCCAGTACTTC. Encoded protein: CASSQSRGRETQYF.

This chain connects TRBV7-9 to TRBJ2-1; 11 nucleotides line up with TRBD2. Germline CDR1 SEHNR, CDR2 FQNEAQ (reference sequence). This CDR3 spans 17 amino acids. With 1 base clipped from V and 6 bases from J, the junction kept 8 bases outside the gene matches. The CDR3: CASSLVVSGRAGNEQFF. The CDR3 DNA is TGTGCCAGCAGCTTAGTTGTTAGCGGGAGGGCCGGCAATGAGCAGTTCTTC.

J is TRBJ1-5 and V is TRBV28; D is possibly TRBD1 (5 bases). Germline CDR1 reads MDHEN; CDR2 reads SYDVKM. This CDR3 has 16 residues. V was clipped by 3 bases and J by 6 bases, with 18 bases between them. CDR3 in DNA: TGTGCCAGCAGTTTTAGGTTTGCCAGGGCGGTTCAGCCCCAGCATTTT. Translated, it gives CASSFRFARAVQPQHF. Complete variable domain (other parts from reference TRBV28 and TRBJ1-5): DVKVTQSSRYLVKRTGEKVFLECVQDMDHENMFWYRQDPGLGLRLIYFSYDVKMKEKGDIPEGYSVSREKKERFSLILESASTNQTSMYLCASSFRFARAVQPQHFGDGTRLSIL.

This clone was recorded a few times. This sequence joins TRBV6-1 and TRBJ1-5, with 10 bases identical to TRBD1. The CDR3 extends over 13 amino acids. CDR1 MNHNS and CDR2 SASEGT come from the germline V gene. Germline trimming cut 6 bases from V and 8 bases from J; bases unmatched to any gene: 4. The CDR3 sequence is CASRDRGSEPQHF. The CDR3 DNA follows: TGTGCCAGCAGGGACAGGGGGTCGGAGCCCCAGCATTTT.

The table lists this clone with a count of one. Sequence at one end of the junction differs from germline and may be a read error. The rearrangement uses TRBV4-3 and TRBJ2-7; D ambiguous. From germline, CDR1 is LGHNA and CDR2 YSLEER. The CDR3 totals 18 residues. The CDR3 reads CASSLQALGLGANYEQCF. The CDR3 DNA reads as TGCGCCAGCAGTCTCCAAGCATTAGGATTAGGTGCGAACTACGAGCAGTGCTTC.

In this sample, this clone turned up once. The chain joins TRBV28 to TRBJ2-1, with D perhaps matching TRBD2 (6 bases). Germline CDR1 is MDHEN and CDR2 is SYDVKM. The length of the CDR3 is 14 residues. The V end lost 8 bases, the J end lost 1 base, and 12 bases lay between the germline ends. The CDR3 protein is CASLRRGSYNEQFF. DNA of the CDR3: TGTGCCAGCCTTAGACGGGGGTCCTACAATGAGCAGTTCTTC.

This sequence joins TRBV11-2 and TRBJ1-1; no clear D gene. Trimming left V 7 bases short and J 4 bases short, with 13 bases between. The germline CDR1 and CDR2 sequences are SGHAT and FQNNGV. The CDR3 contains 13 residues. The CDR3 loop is CASTLTLGTEAFF. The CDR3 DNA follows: TGTGCCAGCACCTTGACACTGGGCACTGAAGCTTTCTTT.